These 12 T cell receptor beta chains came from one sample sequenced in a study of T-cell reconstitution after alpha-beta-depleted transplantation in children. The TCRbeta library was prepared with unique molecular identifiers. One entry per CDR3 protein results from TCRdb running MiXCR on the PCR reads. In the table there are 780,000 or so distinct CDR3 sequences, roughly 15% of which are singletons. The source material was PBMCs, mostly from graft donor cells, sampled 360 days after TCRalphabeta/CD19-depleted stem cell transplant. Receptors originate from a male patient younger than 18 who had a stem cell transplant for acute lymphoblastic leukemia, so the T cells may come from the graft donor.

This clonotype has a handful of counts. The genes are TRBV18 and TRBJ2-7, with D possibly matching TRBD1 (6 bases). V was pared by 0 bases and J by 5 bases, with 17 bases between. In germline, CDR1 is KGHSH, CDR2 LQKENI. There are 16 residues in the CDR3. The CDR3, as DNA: TGTGCCAGCTCACCACCGATAACGACAGGTTCCCACGAGCAGTACTTC. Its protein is CASSPPITTGSHEQYF.

CDR3 in DNA: TGTGCCAGCAGCCAAGATGAACCTACAGATACGCAGTATTTT. Translating gives CASSQDEPTDTQYF. The chain joins TRBV14 to TRBJ2-3; D not certain. Trimming cost V 0 bases and J 3 bases, with 7 bases left between them. The CDR3 has 14 residues. Germline lookup yields CDR1 SGHDN and CDR2 FVKESK. The full variable domain, in which reference TRBV14 and TRBJ2-3 provide the parts outside the CDR3, is EAGVTQFPSHSVIEKGQTVTLRCDPISGHDNLYWYRRVMGKEIKFLLHFVKESKQDESGMPNNRFLAERTGGTYSTLKVQPAELEDSGVYFCASSQDEPTDTQYFGPGTRLTVL.

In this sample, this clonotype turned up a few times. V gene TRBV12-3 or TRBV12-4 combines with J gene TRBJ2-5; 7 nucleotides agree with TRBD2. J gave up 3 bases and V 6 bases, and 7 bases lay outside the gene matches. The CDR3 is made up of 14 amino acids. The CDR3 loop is CASSWGGGKETQYF. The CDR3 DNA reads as TGTGCCAGCAGCTGGGGGGGAGGGAAAGAGACCCAGTACTTC.

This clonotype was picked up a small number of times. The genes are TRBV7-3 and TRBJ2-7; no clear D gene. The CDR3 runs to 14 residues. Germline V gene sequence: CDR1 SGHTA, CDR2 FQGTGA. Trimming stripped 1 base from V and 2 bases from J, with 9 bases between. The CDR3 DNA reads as TGTGCCAGCAGCTTAAATCCTCCTCCCTACGAGCAGTACTTC. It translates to CASSLNPPPYEQYF.

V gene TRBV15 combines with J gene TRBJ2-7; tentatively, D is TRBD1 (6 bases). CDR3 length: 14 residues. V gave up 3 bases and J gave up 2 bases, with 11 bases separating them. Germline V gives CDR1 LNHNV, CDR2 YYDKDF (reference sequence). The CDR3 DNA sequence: TGTGCCACCAGCAGGCCGGGACATCCCTACGAGCAGTACTTC. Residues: CATSRPGHPYEQYF.

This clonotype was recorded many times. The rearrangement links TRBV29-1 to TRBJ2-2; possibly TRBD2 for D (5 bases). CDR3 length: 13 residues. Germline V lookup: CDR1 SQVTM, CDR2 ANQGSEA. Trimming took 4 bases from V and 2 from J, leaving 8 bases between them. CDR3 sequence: CSVGTLNTGELFF. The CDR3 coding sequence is TGCAGCGTTGGGACTCTCAACACCGGGGAGCTGTTTTTT.

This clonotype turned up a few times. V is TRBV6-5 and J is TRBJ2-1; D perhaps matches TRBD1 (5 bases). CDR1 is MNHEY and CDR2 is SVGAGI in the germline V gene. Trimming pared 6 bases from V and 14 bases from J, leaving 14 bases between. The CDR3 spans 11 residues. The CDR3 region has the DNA TGTGCCAGCAGGGACACACTCTTCGAGTTCTTC. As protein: CASRDTLFEFF.

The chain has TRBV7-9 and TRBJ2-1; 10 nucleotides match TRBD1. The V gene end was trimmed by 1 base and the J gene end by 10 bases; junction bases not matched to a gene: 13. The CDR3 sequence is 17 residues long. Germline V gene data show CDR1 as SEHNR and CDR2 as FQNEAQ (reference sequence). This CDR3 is CASSLVAGTGAVEEQFF. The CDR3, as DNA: TGTGCCAGCAGCTTAGTTGCCGGGACAGGGGCGGTTGAGGAGCAGTTCTTC.

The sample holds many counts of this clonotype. CDR3 bases: TGCGCCAGCAGCGTCAGCAAATACCCCTATGGCTACACCTTC. It translates to CASSVSKYPYGYTF. The chain joins TRBV5-1 to TRBJ1-2, with D uncertain. Looked up from germline, CDR1 is SGHRS and CDR2 is YFSETQ. V lost 4 bases, J lost 4 bases, and 14 bases lay in between. This CDR3 contains 14 residues.

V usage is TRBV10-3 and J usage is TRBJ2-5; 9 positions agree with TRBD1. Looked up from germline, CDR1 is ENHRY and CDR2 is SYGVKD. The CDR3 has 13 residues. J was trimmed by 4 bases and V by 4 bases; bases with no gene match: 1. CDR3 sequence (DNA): TGTGCCATCAGTGCACAGGGGGCAGAGACCCAGTACTTC. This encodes CAISAQGAETQYF.

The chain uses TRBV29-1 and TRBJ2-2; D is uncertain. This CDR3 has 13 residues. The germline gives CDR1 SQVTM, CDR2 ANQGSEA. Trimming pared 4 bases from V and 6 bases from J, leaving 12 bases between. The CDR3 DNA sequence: TGCAGCGTTGGATTATTAGGGTCCGGGGAGCTGTTTTTT. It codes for CSVGLLGSGELFF.

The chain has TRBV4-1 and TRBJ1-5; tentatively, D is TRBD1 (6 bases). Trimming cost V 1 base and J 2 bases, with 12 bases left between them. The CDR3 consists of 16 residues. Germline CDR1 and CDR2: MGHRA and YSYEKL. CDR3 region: CASSQGQAMGNQPQHF. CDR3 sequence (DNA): TGCGCCAGCAGCCAAGGACAGGCTATGGGCAATCAGCCCCAGCATTTT.